Listed below are T cell receptor beta chains from one sample, sequenced in a study of OX40 agonist ivuxolimab in advanced cancers. Clones were read by immunoSEQ multiplex PCR, and TCRdb kept only the in-frame ones, dropping some. The sample yields some 90,000 clones, 92% seen once. This material consisted of CD4+ or CD8+ T cells sorted from blood, taken in a trial of the OX40 agonist ivuxolimab. Source of these receptors: an adult with an advanced solid tumor such as melanoma, head and neck, liver or kidney cancer. Both conserved end residues are part of each CDR3. Fields, in order: D gene, clone size, J gene, V gene, CDR3 DNA, CDR3 protein. The D gene is left open where the match is weak. Size is stated for part of the rows, as once, few or many counts, or as a class when the clone is expanded.

NA	NA	TRBJ2-7	TRBV6-5	TGTGCCAGCAGTTACGGCAACAGGGTGCCCTACGAGCAGTACTTC	CASSYGNRVPYEQYF
NA	NA	TRBJ2-5	TRBV7-2	TGTGCCAGCAGCTTTCGAGAGACCCAGTACTTC	CASSFRETQYF
NA	NA	TRBJ1-3	TRBV18	TGTGCCAGCTCACCACGAACCTTATCGACGGAAACCACCATATATTTT	CASSPRTLSTETTIYF
NA	NA	TRBJ2-7	TRBV2	TGTGCCAGCAGTGAAGGGGGACTCGCCTATGGGTTACTTTCCTACGAGCAGTACTTC	CASSEGGLAYGLLSYEQYF
TRBD1	NA	TRBJ2-7	TRBV6-6	TGTGCCAGCACCTCCCCGGGACAGGGGGACGAGCAGTACTTC	CASTSPGQGDEQYF
NA	NA	TRBJ2-7	TRBV6-5	TGTGCCAGCATTCTGGGACTGCCGCCCAACGAGCAGTACTTC	CASILGLPPNEQYF
TRBD2	NA	TRBJ2-3	TRBV30	TGTGCCTGGAGAACGGACTTGTGGGCTAGCGGCAGCACAGATACGCAGTATTTT	CAWRTDLWASGSTDTQYF
NA	NA	TRBJ1-5	TRBV19	TGTGCCAGTAGCCAACAGGGTCGGAATCAGCCCCAGCATTTT	CASSQQGRNQPQHF
NA	NA	TRBJ1-1	TRBV28	TGTGCCAGCAGACCAAGAGGAGGCTTTCGCCCTGAAGCTTTCTTT	CASRPRGGFRPEAFF
TRBD2	NA	TRBJ2-1	TRBV7-3	TGTGCCAGCAGCTTAACGTTCGGGGCCCCAACTAGCGGAGCGTACAATGAGCAGTTCTTC	CASSLTFGAPTSGAYNEQFF
NA	NA	TRBJ1-5	TRBV4-2	TGTGCCAGCAGCCAAGGAGTTAGAAATAGCAATCAGCCCCAGCATTTT	CASSQGVRNSNQPQHF
NA	few	TRBJ1-1	TRBV30	TGTGCCTGGAGGGATGAAAGTGAAGCTTTCTTT	CAWRDESEAFF
NA	NA	TRBJ1-5	TRBV28	TGTGCCAGCAGTTCCGGACATCGGTATCAGCCCCAGCATTTT	CASSSGHRYQPQHF
NA	few	TRBJ1-2	TRBV18	TGTGCCAGCTCACCACCGGGACGGGTCTATGGCTACACCTTC	CASSPPGRVYGYTF
NA	NA	TRBJ2-5	TRBV6-6	TGTGCCAGCAGTCGAGACAGGATCCAAGAGACCCAGTACTTC	CASSRDRIQETQYF
NA	NA	TRBJ1-3	TRBV5-1	TGCGCCAGCAGCTTGGAGGCGGGGACCCCTGGAAACACCATATATTTT	CASSLEAGTPGNTIYF
NA	NA	TRBJ1-6	TRBV5-1	TGCGCCAGCAGCTTGGGGCAAGCCGCCTCACCCCTCCACTTT	CASSLGQAASPLHF
TRBD2	NA	TRBJ2-7	TRBV5-4	TGTGCCAGCAGCTATTCCCTAGCGGGAGTCCACGAGCAGTACTTC	CASSYSLAGVHEQYF
TRBD1	NA	TRBJ2-7	TRBV6-4	TGTGCCAGCCCCCCAGACAGGGTAGCAGGCGAGCAGTACTTC	CASPPDRVAGEQYF
NA	NA	TRBJ2-5	TRBV6-1	TGTGCCAGCAGCGGCTCAGGGGTAGAGACCCAGTACTTC	CASSGSGVETQYF
TRBD2	NA	TRBJ2-1	TRBV7-2	TGTGCCAGCAGCTTATCTAGCGGGGAGTACAATGAGCAGTTCTTC	CASSLSSGEYNEQFF
NA	NA	TRBJ2-5	TRBV6-1	TGTGCCAGCAGTGAATACACTGGAGGCAAGAGAACCCAGTACTTC	CASSEYTGGKRTQYF
NA	NA	TRBJ2-7	TRBV7-2	TGTGCCAGTAGCTGGAGCGGCTCCTACGAGCAGTACTTC	CASSWSGSYEQYF
NA	NA	TRBJ1-2	TRBV2	TGTGCCACACGGGCACTTACAGGGTCCCATGGCTACACCTTC	CATRALTGSHGYTF
NA	NA	TRBJ2-3	TRBV7-8	TGTGCCAGCAGCTTCACAGCGGGAGATACGCAGTATTTT	CASSFTAGDTQYF
TRBD2	NA	TRBJ2-3	TRBV5-1	TGCGCCAGCAGCTTAGGCGGGAGGGCCGTAGATACGCAGTATTTT	CASSLGGRAVDTQYF
NA	NA	TRBJ1-6	TRBV11-2	TGTGCCAGCAGCTTAGCCGGGAATTCACCCCTCCACTTT	CASSLAGNSPLHF
NA	NA	TRBJ1-2	TRBV21-1	TGTGCCAGCAGCAAACCTGGGGCTTTGTGCTACACCTTC	CASSKPGALCYTF
NA	NA	TRBJ2-1	TRBV5-1	TGCGCCAGCAGCGGCGGGACCTTCGAGGCTCAGGATGAGCAGTTCTTC	CASSGGTFEAQDEQFF
NA	NA	TRBJ2-1	TRBV7-9	TGTGCCAGCAGCTTACGAACCACGGGAGATCGGGGTTACAATGAGCAGTTCTTC	CASSLRTTGDRGYNEQFF
TRBD1	NA	TRBJ2-5	TRBV5-1	TGCGCCAGCGGACAGGGCTCTCGAGAGACCCAGTACTTC	CASGQGSRETQYF
TRBD2	NA	TRBJ2-7	TRBV10-3	TGTGCCATCAGTGAGAGGCTAGCGGGAGAGACCGAGCAGTACTTC	CAISERLAGETEQYF
TRBD1	NA	TRBJ2-6	TRBV10-3	TGTGCCATGAGACAGGGATCTGGGGCCAACGTCCTGACTTTC	CAMRQGSGANVLTF
NA	NA	TRBJ2-7	TRBV27	TGTGCCAGCAGTCCAGGGGTGGTCTCCTACGAGCAGTACTTC	CASSPGVVSYEQYF
TRBD2	NA	TRBJ2-1	TRBV27	TGTGCCAGCAGTTTATTTGGGACTAGCGGATACAATGAGCAGTTCTTC	CASSLFGTSGYNEQFF
NA	NA	TRBJ1-1	TRBV7-8	TGTGCCAGCAGCTTAGGGATAACCCTGAACACTGAAGCTTTCTTT	CASSLGITLNTEAFF
TRBD1	NA	TRBJ2-7	TRBV10-3	TGTGCCATCAGCCAACAGGGGGCCTCCTCTACCGAGCAGTACTTC	CAISQQGASSTEQYF
NA	NA	TRBJ1-6	TRBV9	TGTGCCAGCAGCCCCCGGGAGGGGACGAATTCACCCCTCCACTTT	CASSPREGTNSPLHF
NA	NA	TRBJ2-6	TRBV7-3	TGTGCCAGCAGCCCCGGGACTCTTGGGGCCAACGTCCTGACTTTC	CASSPGTLGANVLTF
NA	NA	TRBJ1-1	TRBV6-5	TGTGCCAGCAGTTACTCGGACAGGAACACTGAAGCTTTCTTT	CASSYSDRNTEAFF
NA	NA	TRBJ1-1	TRBV7-8	TGTGCCAGCAGCCCAAGAACGGGGGGATATGAAGCTTTCTTT	CASSPRTGGYEAFF
NA	NA	TRBJ2-2	TRBV19	TGTGCCAGTAGCCCGGACAGTTCGACCTTCCCCGGGGAGCTGTTTTTT	CASSPDSSTFPGELFF
NA	NA	TRBJ1-1	TRBV11-3	TGTGCCAGCAGCTTAGATGGGAGAACAGGGAGCACTGAAGCTTTCTTT	CASSLDGRTGSTEAFF
NA	few	TRBJ2-5	TRBV7-9	TGTGCCAGCAGCCCGTTAGAGACCCAGTACTTC	CASSPLETQYF
NA	NA	TRBJ1-4	TRBV30	TGTGCCTGGAGTGAAACAGGGCGGGAAAAACTGTTTTTT	CAWSETGREKLFF
NA	NA	TRBJ2-2	TRBV11-2	TGTGCCAGCAGCCCACAGGGGAACACCGGGGAGCTGTTTTTT	CASSPQGNTGELFF
NA	NA	TRBJ1-3	TRBV11-3	TGTGCCAGCAGCTTAGGGGCACCTGGAAACACCATATATTTT	CASSLGAPGNTIYF
TRBD2	NA	TRBJ2-7	TRBV6-6	TGTGCCAGCAGGACTAGCGGCTCCTACGAGCAGTACTTC	CASRTSGSYEQYF
NA	NA	TRBJ1-4	TRBV19	TGTGCCAGTAGTATCGTTGCTACAGGGCGGGAAAAACTGTTTTTT	CASSIVATGREKLFF
TRBD1	NA	TRBJ1-5	TRBV25-1	TGTGCCAGCAGTGGACAGGGACAGCCCCAGCATTTT	CASSGQGQPQHF
NA	NA	TRBJ1-5	TRBV27	TGTGCCAGCAGTCCCACCCAGGGGTTTCAGCCCCAGCATTTT	CASSPTQGFQPQHF
NA	NA	TRBJ2-5	TRBV6-5	TGTGCCAGCAGATCAACACAAGAGACCCAGTACTTC	CASRSTQETQYF
NA	once	TRBJ2-2	TRBV21-1	TGTGCCAGCAGCACGATAGGGAGGGGGCAGACCGGGGAGCTGTTTTTT	CASSTIGRGQTGELFF
TRBD1	NA	TRBJ2-5	TRBV6-5	TGTGCCAGCAGTCGACTGACAGGGGAAGAGACCCAGTACTTC	CASSRLTGEETQYF
NA	NA	TRBJ1-5	TRBV21-1	TGTGCCAGCAGCAAAAACCCAGGGGGTTTGGGCAATCAGCCCCAGCATTTT	CASSKNPGGLGNQPQHF
NA	NA	TRBJ2-5	TRBV7-2	TGTGCCAGCAGCCGAGGGGGTTTGGAGACCCAGTACTTC	CASSRGGLETQYF
TRBD2	NA	TRBJ2-1	TRBV9	TGTGCCAGCAGCGCCCGGCGGGAGGTAAGCGCCTACAATGAGCAGTTCTTC	CASSARREVSAYNEQFF
NA	NA	TRBJ2-3	TRBV2	TGTGCCAGCATCCCCGGACTGTCTAGCACAGATACGCAGTATTTT	CASIPGLSSTDTQYF
NA	NA	TRBJ2-2	TRBV19	TGTGCCAGTAGCCTTGATCTGGGAACCGGGGAGCTGTTTTTT	CASSLDLGTGELFF
TRBD2	NA	TRBJ2-1	TRBV4-2	TGTGCCAGCAGCCAAGACGGGACTACAAGCTCCTACAATGAGCAGTTCTTC	CASSQDGTTSSYNEQFF